The 23 T cell receptor beta chains below all came from one sample that was sequenced in a study of regulatory T cells in long-lasting Graves disease. Described time point: newly diagnosed GD, antithyroid drugs for less than 3 months. The TCR library was made from RNA extracted from PBMCs. Libraries of TCR beta came from iRepertoire HTBI primers plus Arm-PCR of CDR3 regions. TCRdb independently ran MiXCR on the multiplex PCR reads; one entry per CDR3 protein. The table lists about half a million distinct CDR3 sequences, 12% of them singletons, with roughly 8.2% in the top ten. These same records also appear under a second study, on T cells in Graves' hyperthyroidism and ophthalmopathy.

Sample: peripheral blood mononuclear cells (PBMCs), taken at new diagnosis, from a patient treated with antithyroid drugs. The receptor set was obtained from a woman younger than 45 with Graves disease.

The gene calls are TRBV28 and TRBJ2-7, with 8 positions matching TRBD2. The V segment lost 5 bases and the J segment 0 bases; nucleotides outside the gene matches: 9. In germline, CDR1 is MDHEN, CDR2 SYDVKM. The CDR3 extends over 16 amino acids. The CDR3 loop is CASSGIAGIDSYEQYF. As DNA, the CDR3 is TGTGCCAGCAGTGGGATAGCGGGGATTGACTCCTACGAGCAGTACTTC.

In this sample, this clonotype turned up many times. The chain carries TRBV10-3 and TRBJ1-1; no clear D gene. The V and J ends lost 2 bases and 6 bases respectively, with 4 bases between them. CDR1 is ENHRY and CDR2 is SYGVKD in the germline V gene. The CDR3 spans 11 residues. The CDR3, as DNA: TGTGCCATCAGTGAGGGGGCTGAAGCTTTCTTT. Translating it yields CAISEGAEAFF.

This clonotype occurred many times. The genes are TRBV10-3 and TRBJ1-6; 7 nucleotides match TRBD1. The V gene's germline CDR1 is ENHRY and CDR2 SYGVKD. There are 13 residues in the CDR3. J gave up 6 bases and V 6 bases, and 2 bases lay outside the gene matches. The CDR3 DNA follows: TGTGCCATCAGGCGACAGGGTAATTCACCCCTCCACTTT. It translates to CAIRRQGNSPLHF.

This clonotype was seen a few times. The rearrangement links TRBV12-3 or TRBV12-4 to TRBJ2-3, with D perhaps given as TRBD1 or TRBD2 (5 bases each). The germline V and J ends were trimmed by 7 bases and 0 bases, with 11 bases remaining between them. CDR3 length equals 14 residues. As DNA, the CDR3 is TGTGCCAGCACGCCCGGGGCTAGCACAGATACGCAGTATTTT. Amino acids: CASTPGASTDTQYF.

The CDR3 nucleotides are TGTGCCAGCAGCTTGAGGACAGGGGACGTCACAGATACGCAGTATTTT. This codes for CASSLRTGDVTDTQYF. The chain employs TRBV5-6 and TRBJ2-3; 9 nucleotides align to TRBD1. V lost 1 base and J lost 2; bases outside the gene matches: 5. The CDR3 is 16 residues long. The V gene's germline CDR1 is SGHDT and CDR2 YYEEEE.

There are many counts of this clonotype. V gene TRBV20-1 combines with J gene TRBJ2-5; D is possibly TRBD2 (6 bases). Trimming shortened V by 2 bases and J by 1 base, and 11 bases separated the two germline ends. The CDR3 is 14 amino acids. The germline CDR1 and CDR2 sequences are DFQATT and SNEGSKA (reference sequence). CDR3 sequence (DNA): TGCAGTGCTAGATCTTCCGGGAGCCAAGAGACCCAGTACTTC. It codes for CSARSSGSQETQYF.

The genes are TRBV9 and TRBJ2-1; D is unresolved. Trimming took off 1 base at V and 2 bases at J, with 10 bases between the two ends. The CDR3 extends over 15 amino acids. Germline-derived CDR1 and CDR2 are SGDLS and YYNGEE. Here the CDR3 DNA reads TGTGCCAGCAGCGTATCCGGTAGGACCTACAATGAGCAGTTCTTC. Translation gives CASSVSGRTYNEQFF.

This clonotype was observed a handful of times. The chain employs TRBV28 and TRBJ1-5; D is uncertain. CDR1 and CDR2 from the germline V gene are MDHEN and SYDVKM. V lost 4 bases, J lost 5 bases, and 9 bases lay in between. This CDR3 is 13 amino acids long. CDR3 bases: TGTGCCAGCAGTTCTGAGTGGGATCAGCCCCAGCATTTT. As protein: CASSSEWDQPQHF.

This clonotype was seen ten or more times. V is TRBV11-2 and J is TRBJ2-3; D ambiguous. Trimming pared 0 bases from V and 2 bases from J, leaving 9 bases between. Per the germline V gene, CDR1 is SGHAT and CDR2 is FQNNGV. The CDR3 extends over 15 amino acids. CDR3: CASSLDASVTDTQYF. The CDR3 nucleotides read TGTGCCAGCAGCTTAGATGCGTCCGTCACAGATACGCAGTATTTT.

With regard to this clonotype: A far bigger clonotype differs at one base, so this is likely a read error. This chain connects TRBV11-1 to TRBJ1-1; D call uncertain. Germline values: CDR1 SGHAT, CDR2 FQDESV (reference sequence). V gave up 6 bases and J gave up 0 bases, with 14 bases separating them. CDR3 size: 15 residues. The CDR3 nucleotides read TGTGCCAGCAGTCTGAGTGGAGGAATGAACACTGAAGCTTTCTTT. Its translation: CASSLSGGMNTEAFF.

This clonotype came up many times. The chain uses TRBV7-2 and TRBJ1-6; D gene ambiguous. The CDR3 extends over 12 amino acids. V was cut by 2 bases and J by 10 bases, with 6 bases left in between. Germline lookup yields CDR1 SGHTA and CDR2 FQGNSA. CDR3 DNA: TGTGCCAGCAGCTTACCAGGATCACCCCTCCACTTT. It is translated as CASSLPGSPLHF.

This clonotype showed up many times. The chain combines TRBV28 with TRBJ2-7; D not certain. CDR1 is MDHEN and CDR2 is SYDVKM in the germline V gene. Trimming stripped 7 bases from V and 2 bases from J, with 9 bases between. This CDR3 is 12 amino acids long. The CDR3 DNA reads as TGTGCCAGCAAGGGTCCGACCTACGAGCAGTACTTC. Its protein is CASKGPTYEQYF.

This clonotype was seen ten or more times. This chain joins TRBV6-1 and TRBJ1-1; TRBD1 is a possible D gene (5 bases). The V gene's germline CDR1 is MNHNS and CDR2 SASEGT. The CDR3 contains 13 residues. The V end was cut by 7 bases, the J end by 0 bases, with 9 bases between. CDR3 residues: CASTGHVNTEAFF. The CDR3 DNA follows: TGTGCCAGCACTGGACACGTGAACACTGAAGCTTTCTTT.

J is TRBJ2-7 and V is TRBV29-1, with a weak D call TRBD2 (5 bases). Germline-derived CDR1 and CDR2 are SQVTM and ANQGSEA. Trimming left V 6 bases short and J 5 bases short, with 20 bases between. The CDR3 has 14 residues. The CDR3 spells CSVRDKGAGDEQYF. CDR3 coding DNA: TGCAGCGTCCGCGATAAGGGAGCTGGGGACGAGCAGTACTTC.

In regard to this clonotype: It may be a read error: a sequence one base away is much more abundant. This chain joins TRBV3-1 and TRBJ1-2; TRBD1 matches at 8 bases. This CDR3 is built from 16 residues. Germline values: CDR1 LGHDT, CDR2 YNNKEL (reference sequence). In DNA, the CDR3 is TGTACCAGCAGCCAGAGAGGACAGGGAAAGGGGTATGGCTACACCTTC. This codes for CTSSQRGQGKGYGYTF.

The rearrangement links TRBV9 to TRBJ2-1, with 7 bases aligning to TRBD2. Germline V gene sequence: CDR1 SGDLS, CDR2 YYNGEE. The CDR3 sequence is 17 residues long. Germline trimming cut 2 bases from V and 0 bases from J; bases unmatched to any gene: 8. CDR3 nucleotide sequence: TGTGCCAGCAGCGTTTTTGAGGGAGGGACCTCCTACAATGAGCAGTTCTTC. Its protein is CASSVFEGGTSYNEQFF.

The chain carries TRBV20-1 and TRBJ1-1; D unclear. CDR1 is DFQATT, CDR2 SNEGSKA, per germline (reference sequence). This CDR3 comprises 14 residues. V shed 4 bases and J shed 2 bases, with 14 bases lying between them. The CDR3 sequence is CSAIVPGLNTEAFF. In DNA form, the CDR3 reads TGCAGTGCTATTGTCCCGGGCCTTAACACTGAAGCTTTCTTT.

This clonotype was detected ten times or more. The chain is built from TRBV7-2 and TRBJ2-2, with D perhaps matching TRBD2 (6 bases). Germline CDR1 and CDR2: SGHTA and FQGNSA. The V end lost 5 bases, the J end lost 8 bases, and 18 bases lay between the germline ends. The CDR3 is 15 amino acids. CDR3 protein: CASSRPRSGTGELFF. The DNA of the CDR3 is TGTGCCAGCAGCCGTCCGAGATCCGGGACTGGGGAGCTGTTTTTT.

This clonotype was detected only a few times. The V gene is TRBV13, the J gene TRBJ2-7; 7 bases are a match to TRBD1. The J segment lost 0 bases and the V segment lost 5 bases, leaving 7 bases of the junction unmatched. CDR1 is PRHDT and CDR2 is FYEKMQ in the germline V gene (reference sequence). There are 15 residues in the CDR3. In DNA, the CDR3 is TGTGCCAGCAGCGATAGACAGGGAATCTCCTACGAGCAGTACTTC. Translation gives CASSDRQGISYEQYF. The whole variable domain, filled in from reference TRBV13 and TRBJ2-7, reads AAGVIQSPRHLIKEKRETATLKCYPIPRHDTVYWYQQGPGQDPQFLISFYEKMQSDKGSIPDRFSAQQFSDYHSELNMSSLELGDSALYFCASSDRQGISYEQYFGPGTRLTVT.

This clonotype was found many times. CDR3 in DNA: TGTGCCAGCAGTTCCTCCACCAGACCGTCAACTTATGGCTACACCTTC. This encodes CASSSSTRPSTYGYTF. The V and J genes are TRBV27 and TRBJ1-2; D not certain. The V end was cut by 4 bases, the J end by 5 bases, with 20 bases between. The germline CDR1 and CDR2 sequences are MNHEY and SMNVEV (reference sequence). CDR3 length: 16 residues.

Comments on this clonotype: A read error is possible here, since a much larger clone lies one base away. The gene calls are TRBV9 and TRBJ2-7; 8 bases fit TRBD2. CDR1 and CDR2 from the germline V gene are SGDLS and YYNGEE. This CDR3 region has 15 residues. J was trimmed by 0 bases and V by 10 bases; bases with no gene match: 12. CDR3 bases: TGTGCCGGCGGGAGGACCGGGACAACCTCCTACGAGCAGTACTTC. It encodes CAGGRTGTTSYEQYF.

The chain combines TRBV19 with TRBJ1-5; the match to TRBD1 covers 11 bases. The CDR3 spans 15 residues. V was pared by 5 bases and J by 7 bases, with 7 bases of the junction left unmatched. Per germline, CDR1 LNHDA and CDR2 SQIVND (reference sequence). The CDR3 is CASSHRTGGGQPQHF. The CDR3 DNA reads as TGTGCCAGTAGTCACCGGACAGGGGGCGGGCAGCCCCAGCATTTT. The full variable domain, completed using reference TRBV19 and TRBJ1-5, is DGGITQSPKYLFRKEGQNVTLSCEQNLNHDAMYWYRQDPGQGLRLIYYSQIVNDFQKGDIAEGYSVSREKKESFPLTVTSAQKNPTAFYLCASSHRTGGGQPQHFGDGTRLSIL.

For this clonotype: The junction departs from the called germline gene at one end, perhaps through a read error. This chain joins TRBV7-8 and TRBJ2-1; TRBD2 matches at 11 bases. Looked up from germline, CDR1 is SGHVS and CDR2 is FQNEAQ. CDR3 length: 16 amino acids. CDR3 in DNA: TGTGCCAGCAGAAAACTAGCGGGGGCGGGGGAAGAGACCGAGTACTTC. The encoded protein is CASRKLAGAGEETEYF.